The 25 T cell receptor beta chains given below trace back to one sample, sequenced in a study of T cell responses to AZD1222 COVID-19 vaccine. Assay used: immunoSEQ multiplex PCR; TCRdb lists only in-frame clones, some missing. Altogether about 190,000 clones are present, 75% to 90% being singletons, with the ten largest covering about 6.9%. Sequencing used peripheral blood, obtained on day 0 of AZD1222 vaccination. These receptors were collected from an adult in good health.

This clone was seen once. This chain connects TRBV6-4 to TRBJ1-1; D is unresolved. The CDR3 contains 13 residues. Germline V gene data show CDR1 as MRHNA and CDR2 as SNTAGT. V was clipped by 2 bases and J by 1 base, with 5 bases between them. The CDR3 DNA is TGTGCCAGCAGTGACGACCAGAACACTGAAGCTTTCTTT. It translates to CASSDDQNTEAFF.

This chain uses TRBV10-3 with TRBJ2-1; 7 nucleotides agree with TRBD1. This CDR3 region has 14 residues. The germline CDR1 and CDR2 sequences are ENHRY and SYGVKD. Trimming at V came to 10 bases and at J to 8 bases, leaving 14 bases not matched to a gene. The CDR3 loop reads CATALDRDGDEQFF. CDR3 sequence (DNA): TGTGCCACCGCCCTTGACAGGGATGGAGATGAGCAGTTCTTC.

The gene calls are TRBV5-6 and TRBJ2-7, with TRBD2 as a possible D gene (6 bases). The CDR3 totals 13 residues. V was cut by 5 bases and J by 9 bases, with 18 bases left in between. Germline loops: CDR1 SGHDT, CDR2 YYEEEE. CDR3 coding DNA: TGTGCCAGCAGAACTGCCGGGACTCCAACGCAGTACGTC. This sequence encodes CASRTAGTPTQYV.

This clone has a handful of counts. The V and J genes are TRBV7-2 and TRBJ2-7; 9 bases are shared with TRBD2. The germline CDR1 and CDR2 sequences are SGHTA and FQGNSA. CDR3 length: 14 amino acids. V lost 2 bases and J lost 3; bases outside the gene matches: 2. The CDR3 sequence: CASSLQAGGYEQYV. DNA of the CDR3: TGTGCCAGCAGCTTACAAGCGGGGGGCTACGAGCAGTACGTC.

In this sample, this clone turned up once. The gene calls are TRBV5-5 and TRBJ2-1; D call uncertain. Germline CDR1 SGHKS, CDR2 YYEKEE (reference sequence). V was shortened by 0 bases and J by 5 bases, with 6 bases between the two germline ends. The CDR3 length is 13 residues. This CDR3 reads CASSLAQNNEQFF. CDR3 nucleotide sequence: TGTGCCAGCAGCTTGGCACAGAACAATGAGCAGTTCTTC.

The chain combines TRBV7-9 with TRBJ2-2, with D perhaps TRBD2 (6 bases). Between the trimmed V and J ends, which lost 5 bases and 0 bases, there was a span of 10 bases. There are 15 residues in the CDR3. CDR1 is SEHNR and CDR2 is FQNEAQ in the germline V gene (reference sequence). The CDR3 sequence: CASSRRLANTGELFF. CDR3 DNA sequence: TGTGCCAGCAGCCGTAGACTAGCGAACACCGGGGAGCTGTTTTTT.

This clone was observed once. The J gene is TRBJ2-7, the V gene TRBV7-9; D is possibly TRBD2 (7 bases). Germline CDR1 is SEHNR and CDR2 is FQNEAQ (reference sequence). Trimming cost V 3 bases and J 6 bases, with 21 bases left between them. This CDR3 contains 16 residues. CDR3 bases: TGTGCCAGCAGCTTTGCCTTTGCGGGCGGGGGCGGCGAGCAGTACTTC. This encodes CASSFAFAGGGGEQYF. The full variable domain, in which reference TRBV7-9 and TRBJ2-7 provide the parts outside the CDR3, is DTGVSQNPRHKITKRGQNVTFRCDPISEHNRLYWYRQTLGQGPEFLTYFQNEAQLEKSRLLSDRFSAERPKGSFSTLEIQRTEQGDSAMYLCASSFAFAGGGGEQYFGPGTRLTVT.

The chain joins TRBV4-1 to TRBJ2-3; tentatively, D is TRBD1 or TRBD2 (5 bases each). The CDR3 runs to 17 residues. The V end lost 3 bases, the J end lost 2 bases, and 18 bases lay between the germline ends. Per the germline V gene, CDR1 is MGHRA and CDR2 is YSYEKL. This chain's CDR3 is CASSQDPGTLLTDTQYF. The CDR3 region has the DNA TGCGCCAGCAGCCAGGACCCCGGGACGCTCCTCACAGATACGCAGTATTTT.

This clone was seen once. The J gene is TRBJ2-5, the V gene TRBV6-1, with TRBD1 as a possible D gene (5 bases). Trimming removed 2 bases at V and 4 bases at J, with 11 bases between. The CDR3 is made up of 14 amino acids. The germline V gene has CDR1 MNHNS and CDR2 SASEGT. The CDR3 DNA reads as TGTGCCAGCAGTGAATGGGGCGCTAGAGAGACCCAGTACTTC. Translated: CASSEWGARETQYF.

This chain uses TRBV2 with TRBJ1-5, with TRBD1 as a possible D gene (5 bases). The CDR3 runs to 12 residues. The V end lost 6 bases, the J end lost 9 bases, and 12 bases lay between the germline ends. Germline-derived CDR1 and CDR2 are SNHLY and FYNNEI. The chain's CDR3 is CASRGPGGPQHF. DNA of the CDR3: TGTGCCAGCAGGGGCCCGGGGGGGCCCCAGCATTTT.

The CDR3 region has the DNA TGTGCCAGCAGCGGGGGGGGACAGGGAAATCACTATGGCTACACCTTC. This gives the protein CASSGGGQGNHYGYTF. The rearrangement uses TRBV5-4 and TRBJ1-2; TRBD1 matches at 9 bases. V lost 4 bases and J lost 3; bases outside the gene matches: 10. Germline lookup yields CDR1 SGHNT and CDR2 YYREEE (reference sequence). The CDR3 sequence is 16 residues long.

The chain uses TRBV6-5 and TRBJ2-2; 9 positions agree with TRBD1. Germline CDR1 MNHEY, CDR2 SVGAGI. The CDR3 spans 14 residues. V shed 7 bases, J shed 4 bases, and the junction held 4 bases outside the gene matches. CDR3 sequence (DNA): TGTGCCAGCAAACTGACAGGGGGCACCGGGGAGCTGTTTTTT. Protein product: CASKLTGGTGELFF.

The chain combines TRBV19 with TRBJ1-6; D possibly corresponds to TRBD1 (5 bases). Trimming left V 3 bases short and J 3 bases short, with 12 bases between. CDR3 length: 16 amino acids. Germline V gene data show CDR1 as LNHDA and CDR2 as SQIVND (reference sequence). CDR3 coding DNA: TGTGCCAGTAGTATCTCGGGGACCAGCTATAATTCACCCCTCCACTTT. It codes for CASSISGTSYNSPLHF.

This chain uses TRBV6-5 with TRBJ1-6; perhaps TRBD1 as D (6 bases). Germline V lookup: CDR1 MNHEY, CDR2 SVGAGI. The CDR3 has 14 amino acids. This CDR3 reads CASQGRAYNSPLHF. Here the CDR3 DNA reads TGTGCGAGCCAGGGGAGGGCCTATAATTCACCCCTCCACTTT.

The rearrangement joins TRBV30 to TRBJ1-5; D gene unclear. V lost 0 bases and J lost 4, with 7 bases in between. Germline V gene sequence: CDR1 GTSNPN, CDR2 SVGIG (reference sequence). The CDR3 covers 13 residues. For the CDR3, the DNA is TGTGCCTGGAGTGTGTTGCTGAATCAGCCCCAGCATTTT. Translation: CAWSVLLNQPQHF.

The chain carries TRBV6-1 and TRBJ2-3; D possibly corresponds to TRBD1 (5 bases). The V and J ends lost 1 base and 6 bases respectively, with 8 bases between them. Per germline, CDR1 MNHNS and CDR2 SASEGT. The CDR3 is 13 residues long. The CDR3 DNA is TGTGCCAGCAGTGAAGGGACATTGGATACGCAGTATTTT. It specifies CASSEGTLDTQYF.

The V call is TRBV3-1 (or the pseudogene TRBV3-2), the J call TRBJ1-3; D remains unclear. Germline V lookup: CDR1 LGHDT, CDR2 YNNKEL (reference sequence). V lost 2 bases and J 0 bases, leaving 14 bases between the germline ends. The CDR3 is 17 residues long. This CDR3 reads CASSQLVAEISGNTIYF. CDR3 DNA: TGTGCCAGCAGCCAATTAGTCGCGGAAATCTCTGGAAACACCATATATTTT.

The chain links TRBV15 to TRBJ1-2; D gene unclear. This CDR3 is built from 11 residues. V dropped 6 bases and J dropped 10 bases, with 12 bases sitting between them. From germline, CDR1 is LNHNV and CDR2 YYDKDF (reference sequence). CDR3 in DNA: TGTGCCACCAGTTCGGGGAACGACTACACCTTC. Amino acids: CATSSGNDYTF.

The CDR3 loop reads CAISESFGYEQYV. The CDR3 DNA sequence: TGTGCCATCAGTGAGTCGTTTGGCTACGAGCAGTACGTC. The chain carries TRBV10-3 and TRBJ2-7; D unclear. The V and J ends lost 0 bases and 3 bases respectively, with 6 bases between them. The germline V gene encodes CDR1 ENHRY and CDR2 SYGVKD. This CDR3 comprises 13 residues.

This chain's CDR3 is CASSVGELGGSETQYF. As DNA, the CDR3 is TGTGCCAGCAGCGTAGGGGAGTTAGGAGGCAGCGAGACCCAGTACTTC. This chain connects TRBV9 to TRBJ2-5; tentative D call: TRBD2 (5 bases). The germline V and J ends were trimmed by 0 bases and 5 bases, with 17 bases remaining between them. The CDR3 consists of 16 residues. Germline V lookup: CDR1 SGDLS, CDR2 YYNGEE.

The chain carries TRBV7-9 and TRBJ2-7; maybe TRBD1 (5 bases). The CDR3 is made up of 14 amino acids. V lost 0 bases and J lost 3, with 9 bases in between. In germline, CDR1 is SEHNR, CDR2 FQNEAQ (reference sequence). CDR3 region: CASSLASQDYEQYF. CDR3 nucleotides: TGTGCCAGCAGCTTAGCGTCACAGGACTACGAGCAGTACTTC. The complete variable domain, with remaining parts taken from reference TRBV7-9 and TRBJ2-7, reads DTGVSQNPRHKITKRGQNVTFRCDPISEHNRLYWYRQTLGQGPEFLTYFQNEAQLEKSRLLSDRFSAERPKGSFSTLEIQRTEQGDSAMYLCASSLASQDYEQYFGPGTRLTVT.

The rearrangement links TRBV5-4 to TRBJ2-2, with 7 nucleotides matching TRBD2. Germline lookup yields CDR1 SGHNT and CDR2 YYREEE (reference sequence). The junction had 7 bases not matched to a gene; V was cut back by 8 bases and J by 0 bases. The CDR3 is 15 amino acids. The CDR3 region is CASRIRGANTGELFF. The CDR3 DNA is TGTGCCAGTCGGATCCGGGGGGCGAACACCGGGGAGCTGTTTTTT.

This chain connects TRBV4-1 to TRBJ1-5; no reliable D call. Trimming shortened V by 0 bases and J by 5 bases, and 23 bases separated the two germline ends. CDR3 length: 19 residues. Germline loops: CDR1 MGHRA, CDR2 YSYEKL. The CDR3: CASSQEIGQNLRQDQPQHF. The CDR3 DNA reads TGCGCCAGCAGCCAAGAGATTGGGCAAAATTTACGGCAGGATCAGCCCCAGCATTTT.

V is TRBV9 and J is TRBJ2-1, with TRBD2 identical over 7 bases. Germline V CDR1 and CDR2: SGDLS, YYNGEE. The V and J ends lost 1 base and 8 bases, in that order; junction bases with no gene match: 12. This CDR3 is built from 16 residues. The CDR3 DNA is TGTGCCAGCAGCGTAAGCGAGGGACTACTTTTTGATGAGCAGTTCTTC. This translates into CASSVSEGLLFDEQFF.

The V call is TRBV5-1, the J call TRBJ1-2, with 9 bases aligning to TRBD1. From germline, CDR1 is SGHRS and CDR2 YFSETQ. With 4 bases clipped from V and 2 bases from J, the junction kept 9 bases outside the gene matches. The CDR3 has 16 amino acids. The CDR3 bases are TGCGCCAGCAGCAGAGCCACAGGGGGCGGGAACTATGGCTACACCTTC. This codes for CASSRATGGGNYGYTF.